This passage covers 16 T cell receptor beta chains from one sample sequenced in a study of blood T cells in healthy people across ages. Combining a sample-barcoded 5' primer with a J-beta primer mix, a second PCR ran for 7 to 11 cycles. Each CDR3 protein gets one entry after TCRdb re-called the 5' RACE reads with MiXCR. Among about 970,000 distinct CDR3 sequences listed, approximately 50% were seen once. What was sequenced was blood. Every receptor here comes from a woman aged 55-70 years in good health.

The V call is TRBV20-1, the J call TRBJ2-7, with D perhaps TRBD1 (6 bases). The J call is doubtful: the DNA matches TRBJ2-5 better. The germline CDR1 and CDR2 sequences are DFQATT and SNEGSKA (reference sequence). The CDR3 runs to 13 residues. CDR3 DNA sequence: TGCAGTGCTAGCAGGGGACGGGACGAGACCCAGTACTTC. Translating gives CSASRGRDETQYF.

J is TRBJ2-3 and V is TRBV12-5; TRBD2 aligns across 7 bases. The CDR3 is made up of 14 amino acids. The ends lost 8 bases at V and 3 bases at J; junction bases unmatched: 8. From germline, CDR1 is LGHNT and CDR2 FRNRAP. CDR3 residues: CASLWREWTDTQYF. As DNA, the CDR3 is TGTGCTAGTCTCTGGCGGGAGTGGACAGATACGCAGTATTTT.

This clonotype turned up a few times. This rearrangement joins TRBV10-3 to TRBJ2-5; 11 bases line up with TRBD2. Matching the DNA end better, TRBJ2-7 makes the J call doubtful. Germline loops: CDR1 ENHRY, CDR2 SYGVKD. The CDR3 spans 17 residues. CDR3 region: CASLPGLAATGVHEQYF. CDR3 nucleotides: TGTGCCAGCCTACCGGGACTAGCGGCCACAGGGGTACACGAGCAGTACTTC.

This rearrangement joins TRBV20-1 to TRBJ2-1; D is possibly TRBD1 or TRBD2 (7 bases each). V was trimmed by 0 bases and J by 0 bases, leaving 15 bases between them. The germline gives CDR1 DFQATT, CDR2 SNEGSKA (reference sequence). The CDR3 contains 17 residues. This CDR3 is CSARDQQGTISYNEQFF. CDR3 DNA: TGCAGTGCTAGAGACCAACAGGGGACTATCTCCTACAATGAGCAGTTCTTC.

The chain links TRBV6-5 to TRBJ2-5; tentatively, D is TRBD1 or TRBD2 (5 bases each). From germline, CDR1 is MNHEY and CDR2 SVGAGI. Trimming removed 7 bases at V and 5 bases at J, with 17 bases between. The CDR3 covers 14 residues. In DNA, the CDR3 is TGTGCCAGCAATCAGAGGGGTGGATCCGAGACCCAGTACTTC. It codes for CASNQRGGSETQYF.

This clonotype was seen a single time. As DNA, the CDR3 is TGTGCCAGCAGCGTAGAGGGGATGTTCAATACGCAGTATTTT. This codes for CASSVEGMFNTQYF. V gene TRBV7-9 combines with J gene TRBJ2-3; D is tentatively TRBD1 or TRBD2 (5 bases each). V dropped 5 bases and J dropped 7 bases, with 16 bases sitting between them. Germline V gene sequence: CDR1 SEHNR, CDR2 FQNEAQ (reference sequence). This CDR3 is 14 amino acids long.

The chain uses TRBV5-1 and TRBJ2-7; D is possibly TRBD2 (6 bases). This CDR3 comprises 15 residues. V lost 1 base and J 7 bases, leaving 18 bases between the germline ends. The germline gives CDR1 SGHRS, CDR2 YFSETQ. CDR3 amino acids: CASSLTHSRAGEQYF. The DNA for the CDR3 is TGCGCCAGCAGCTTGACCCACTCGCGCGCGGGGGAGCAGTACTTC.

This clonotype showed up just a few times. V is TRBV28 and J is TRBJ2-7; D may correspond to TRBD1 or TRBD2 (5 bases each). Trimming took off 5 bases at V and 5 bases at J, with 28 bases between the two ends. The CDR3 contains 18 residues. From germline, CDR1 is MDHEN and CDR2 SYDVKM. The CDR3 here is CASSLPLRGPRGMNEQYF. The DNA for the CDR3 is TGTGCCAGCAGTCTCCCTCTCCGGGGCCCCCGTGGGATGAACGAGCAGTACTTC.

The sample holds a few counts of this clonotype. The V and J genes are TRBV2 and TRBJ2-3, with unresolved D. Germline V gene sequence: CDR1 SNHLY, CDR2 FYNNEI. V was pared by 4 bases and J by 2 bases, with 10 bases between. This CDR3 is built from 14 residues. Written as DNA, the CDR3 is TGTGCCAGCAGTGTTTCAGCCCTCACAGATACGCAGTATTTT. Its protein product is CASSVSALTDTQYF. The full variable domain, in which reference TRBV2 and TRBJ2-3 provide the parts outside the CDR3, is EPEVTQTPSHQVTQMGQEVILRCVPISNHLYFYWYRQILGQKVEFLVSFYNNEISEKSEIFDDQFSVERPDGSNFTLKIRSTKLEDSAMYFCASSVSALTDTQYFGPGTRLTVL.

This chain connects TRBV11-2 to TRBJ2-4; 7 bases are a match to TRBD1. The last part of the DNA fits TRBJ2-7 better; the J call may be wrong. The CDR3 is 13 residues long. The germline V gene encodes CDR1 SGHAT and CDR2 FQNNGV. DNA of the CDR3: TGTGCCAGCAGCTCAGACAGGGTTGCCGAGCAGTACTTC. Translated, it gives CASSSDRVAEQYF.

V is TRBV15 and J is TRBJ2-5; D unresolved. The CDR3 is 15 amino acids. The germline V gene encodes CDR1 LNHNV and CDR2 YYDKDF (reference sequence). With 1 base removed from V and 5 bases from J, the gap between germline ends came to 14 bases. CDR3 DNA sequence: TGTGCCACCAGCAGAGGACCGGAAGGGTTGGAGACCCAGTACTTC. Translation: CATSRGPEGLETQYF.

This sequence joins TRBV29-1 and TRBJ2-2; D call uncertain. Per germline, CDR1 SQVTM and CDR2 ANQGSEA. The CDR3 is 14 residues long. Trimming took 4 bases from V and 1 from J, leaving 10 bases between them. The CDR3 bases are TGCAGCGTTGTTCTCCGCCAGAACACCGGGGAGCTGTTTTTT. Translating it yields CSVVLRQNTGELFF.

The rearrangement joins TRBV5-1 to TRBJ2-7; 7 bases map to TRBD1. Per the germline V gene, CDR1 is SGHRS and CDR2 is YFSETQ. The V gene end was trimmed by 2 bases and the J gene end by 6 bases; junction bases not matched to a gene: 17. This CDR3 has 17 amino acids. DNA of the CDR3: TGCGCCAGCAGCTTTCGGGACAGCCCGCGGTTCAGTAGCGAGCAGTACTTC. Protein: CASSFRDSPRFSSEQYF.

V usage is TRBV14 and J usage is TRBJ1-2; a possible D gene is TRBD1 (5 bases). This CDR3 has 15 residues. CDR1 and CDR2 (germline): SGHDN, FVKESK. Trimming pared 4 bases from V and 4 bases from J, leaving 16 bases between. CDR3 nucleotides: TGTGCCAGCAGCCCTACTAACCGGGACTTCTATGGCTACACCTTC. Its protein product is CASSPTNRDFYGYTF.

The V call is TRBV7-2, the J call TRBJ2-7, with TRBD2 matching 12 bases. Trimming removed 1 base from V and 2 bases from J; junction bases left unmatched: 3. The germline CDR1 and CDR2 sequences are SGHTA and FQGNSA. CDR3 size: 16 residues. CDR3 region: CASSLETSGSPYEQYF. In DNA form, the CDR3 reads TGTGCCAGCAGCTTAGAGACTAGCGGGAGCCCCTACGAGCAGTACTTC. The whole variable domain, remainder taken from reference TRBV7-2 and TRBJ2-7, is GAGVSQSPSNKVTEKGKDVELRCDPISGHTALYWYRQSLGQGLEFLIYFQGNSAPDKSGLPSDRFSAERTGGSVSTLTIQRTQQEDSAVYLCASSLETSGSPYEQYFGPGTRLTVT.

This chain connects TRBV6-1 to TRBJ1-5; a possible D gene is TRBD1 (6 bases). The CDR3 contains 18 residues. Trimming took 6 bases from V and 1 from J, leaving 22 bases between them. Germline CDR1 reads MNHNS; CDR2 reads SASEGT. CDR3: CASRPNGGTRGSNQPQHF. CDR3 coding DNA: TGTGCCAGCAGACCAAACGGCGGAACCAGGGGCAGCAATCAGCCCCAGCATTTT.